This is a list of T cell receptor beta chains from one sample in a study of cytomegalovirus exposure and HLA in healthy donors. The repertoire was sequenced with immunoSEQ multiplex PCR; TCRdb's copy has only in-frame clones and lacks some. The sample shows 130,000 or so clones, around 8.5% of them seen only once. Sequenced: PBMCs. The receptors originated from a man aged 40-55 years in good health and CMV-seronegative. CDR3s include the opening cysteine and the closing phenylalanine or tryptophan. A D gene is named only where the DNA matches it firmly. Clone sizes are given selectively: once, few, many, or a class where the clone is expanded.

clone_size | d_call | j_call | v_call | cdr3_aa | cdr3_nt
few | TRBD1 | TRBJ1-1 | TRBV7-3 | CASSPQGRRNTEAFF | TGTGCCAGCAGCCCACAGGGGCGGAGGAACACTGAAGCTTTCTTT
few | TRBD1 | TRBJ1-2 | TRBV6-5 | CASSYSEAGQGDGYTF | TGTGCCAGCAGTTACTCGGAGGCGGGACAGGGGGACGGCTACACCTTC
. | . | TRBJ2-3 | TRBV5-1 | CASSLSTATDTQYF | TGCGCCAGCAGCTTGTCTACAGCCACAGATACGCAGTATTTT
. | TRBD1 | TRBJ1-1 | TRBV27 | CASSTRDRANTEAFF | TGTGCCAGCAGTACCCGGGACAGGGCCAACACTGAAGCTTTCTTT
few | . | TRBJ2-5 | TRBV2 | CASRRGETQYF | TGTGCCAGCCGACGGGGTGAGACCCAGTACTTC
few | . | TRBJ1-1 | TRBV19 | CASSMIVNTEAFF | TGTGCCAGTAGTATGATAGTGAACACTGAAGCTTTCTTT
few | TRBD2 | TRBJ2-5 | TRBV6-5 | CASSYRVSGDTGTQYF | TGTGCCAGCAGTTACCGGGTTAGCGGGGACACGGGGACCCAGTACTTC
. | . | TRBJ2-6 | TRBV6-1 | CASEASGANVLTF | TGTGCCAGCGAGGCGTCTGGGGCCAACGTCCTGACTTTC
few | . | TRBJ2-5 | TRBV7-6 | CASSLVGHLGETQYF | TGTGCCAGCAGCTTAGTGGGGCACCTTGGGGAGACCCAGTACTTC
. | . | TRBJ2-5 | TRBV9 | CASSVPDRQETQYF | TGTGCCAGCAGCGTCCCGGACAGACAAGAGACCCAGTACTTC
few | TRBD1 | TRBJ2-4 | TRBV9 | CASSPRTGPNIQYF | TGTGCCAGCAGCCCCCGGACAGGGCCAAACATTCAGTACTTC
. | TRBD2 | TRBJ2-7 | TRBV10-2 | CASRAGPFSYEQYF | TGCGCCAGCCGAGCGGGACCGTTCTCCTACGAGCAGTACTTC
few | . | TRBJ1-2 | TRBV5-4 | CASSGRETGPRSHGYTF | TGTGCCAGCAGCGGACGGGAGACGGGACCGCGGAGTCATGGCTACACCTTC
few | TRBD2 | TRBJ2-7 | TRBV30 | CAWAGGWEEQYF | TGTGCCTGGGCGGGGGGCTGGGAGGAGCAGTACTTC
few | TRBD1 | TRBJ1-3 | TRBV7-9 | CASSERTGRSGNTIYF | TGTGCCAGCAGCGAAAGGACAGGGCGCTCTGGAAACACCATATATTTT
few | TRBD2 | TRBJ2-2 | TRBV6-8 | CASSPDWRGARRSGELFF | TGTGCCAGCAGTCCTGACTGGCGGGGGGCGCGGCGGTCCGGGGAGCTGTTTTTT
. | TRBD1 | TRBJ2-1 | TRBV6-1 | CASPPTGPANEQFF | TGTGCCAGCCCCCCGACAGGGCCTGCCAATGAGCAGTTCTTC
. | TRBD2 | TRBJ2-1 | TRBV6-5 | CASSSSGRSREQFF | TGTGCCAGCAGCTCTAGCGGGCGGTCAAGGGAGCAGTTCTTC
. | TRBD1 | TRBJ1-2 | TRBV10-3 | CAISTGTGGEEDYGYTF | TGTGCCATCAGCACCGGGACAGGGGGCGAGGAAGACTATGGCTACACCTTC
. | . | TRBJ1-4 | TRBV7-9 | CASSLSLQGNEKLFF | TGCGCCAGCAGCTTATCCTTACAGGGTAATGAAAAACTGTTTTTT
few | TRBD1 | TRBJ1-1 | TRBV28 | CASSLTGGKAFF | TGTGCCAGCAGTTTAACAGGGGGAAAAGCTTTCTTT
few | . | TRBJ2-7 | TRBV2 | CASCRDIYEQYF | TGTGCCAGCTGCCGGGACATCTACGAGCAGTACTTC
. | . | TRBJ1-6 | TRBV18 | CASSPSEVASYNSPLHF | TGTGCCAGCTCACCATCCGAGGTTGCGTCCTATAATTCACCCCTCCACTTT
few | TRBD1 | TRBJ2-7 | TRBV5-1 | CASARDRDLYEQYF | TGCGCCAGCGCCCGTGACAGGGATCTTTACGAGCAGTACTTC
few | TRBD1 | TRBJ2-7 | TRBV4-2 | CASSPEGGTTGTAYEQYF | TGTGCCAGCAGCCCTGAAGGGGGTACAACCGGGACAGCCTACGAGCAGTACTTC
few | TRBD1 | TRBJ1-6 | TRBV6-1 | CASRRQGADPLHF | TGTGCCAGCAGGAGGCAGGGGGCAGACCCCCTCCACTTT
few | . | TRBJ1-4 | TRBV19 | CASSIGGATNEKLFF | TGTGCCAGTAGTATAGGGGGCGCAACTAATGAAAAACTGTTTTTT
. | TRBD1 | TRBJ1-5 | TRBV11-2 | CASSWETGGDQPQHF | TGTGCCAGCAGCTGGGAGACAGGGGGCGATCAGCCCCAGCATTTT
. | . | TRBJ1-5 | TRBV27 | CASSFLEGTQPQHF | TGTGCCAGCAGTTTCCTAGAAGGGACACAGCCCCAGCATTTT
. | . | TRBJ1-5 | TRBV27 | CASSLRLANQPQHF | TGTGCCAGCAGTTTAAGACTCGCCAATCAGCCCCAGCATTTT
. | TRBD1 | TRBJ1-2 | TRBV27 | CASRAGGYGYTF | TGTGCCAGCAGGGCAGGGGGCTATGGCTACACCTTC
few | TRBD1 | TRBJ1-1 | TRBV28 | CASSFRDRGLEAFF | TGTGCCAGCAGTTTCCGGGACAGGGGACTTGAAGCTTTCTTT
. | . | TRBJ2-3 | TRBV6-5 | CASSSGLITDTQYF | TGTGCCAGCAGTTCTGGACTTATCACAGATACGCAGTACTTT
. | TRBD2 | TRBJ2-1 | TRBV19 | CASSLTSGGVYNEQFF | TGTGCCAGTAGTCTGACTAGCGGGGGGGTCTACAATGAGCAGTTCTTC
few | TRBD1 | TRBJ1-2 | TRBV5-1 | CASSLAGGQGYTF | TGCGCCAGCAGCTTGGCCGGGGGACAGGGCTACACCTTC
few | . | TRBJ2-3 | TRBV5-1 | CASTGSGTDTQYF | TGCGCCAGCACGGGGAGCGGCACAGATACGCAGTATTTT
. | . | TRBJ2-7 | TRBV5-1 | CASSLGQVSYEQYF | TGCGCCAGCAGCTTGGGACAGGTGTCCTACGAGCAGTACTTC
few | . | TRBJ2-7 | TRBV19 | CASSIRLSAYEQYF | TGTGCCAGTAGTATCAGGCTTTCTGCTTACGAGCAGTACTTC
few | . | TRBJ1-6 | TRBV10-1 | CASRSGKGRSPLHF | TGCGCCAGCAGATCCGGGAAAGGACGTTCACCCCTCCACTTT
. | TRBD1 | TRBJ1-4 | TRBV6-6 | CASSTQGAPNEKLFF | TGTGCCAGCAGCACACAGGGGGCGCCGAATGAAAAACTGTTTTTT
few | . | TRBJ2-7 | TRBV12-5 | CASGFGGNRPLEQYF | TGTGCTAGTGGTTTCGGTGGGAACAGGCCCCTCGAGCAGTACTTC
. | TRBD1 | TRBJ2-7 | TRBV28 | CASSTYRGYEQYF | TGTGCCAGCAGCACTTACAGGGGCTACGAGCAGTACTTC
few | . | TRBJ2-7 | TRBV30 | CAWSVWGRFTYEQYF | TGTGCCTGGAGTGTATGGGGCCGGTTCACCTACGAGCAGTACTTC
. | . | TRBJ1-4 | TRBV6-6 | CASSYRRRRDEKLFF | TGTGCCAGCAGTTACCGAAGGAGGAGGGATGAAAAACTGTTTTTT
. | . | TRBJ2-7 | TRBV6-1 | CASSEGLPYEQYF | TGTGCCAGCAGTGAGGGACTTCCCTACGAGCAGTACTTC
few | . | TRBJ1-2 | TRBV28 | CASSQPGVNYGYTF | TGTGCCAGCAGTCAACCAGGGGTTAACTATGGCTACACCTTC